The 16 T cell receptor beta chains presented below share a single source sample, sequenced in a study of neurological immune-mediated disorders. Specified time point: longitudinal time-point 3. Each CDR3 protein is one row after TCRdb ran MiXCR on the 5' RACE reads. The profile covers under 100,000 distinct CDR3 sequences, with about 4.5% appearing a single time and around 6% taken by the ten largest. The source material was PBMCs. The receptors derive from a woman aged 55 to 70 with multiple sclerosis.

This clonotype was seen repeatedly, ten times or more. The chain is built from TRBV7-6 and TRBJ2-3; D is undetermined. The germline V and J ends were trimmed by 3 bases and 0 bases, with 7 bases remaining between them. CDR3 length equals 14 residues. Germline values: CDR1 SGHVS, CDR2 FNYEAQ. In nucleotides, the CDR3 is TGTGCCAGCAGCTTTGAGGCTAGCACAGATACGCAGTATTTT. This sequence encodes CASSFEASTDTQYF. The variable domain in full, with the rest retrieved from reference TRBV7-6 and TRBJ2-3, is GAGVSQSPRYKVTKRGQDVALRCDPISGHVSLYWYRQALGQGPEFLTYFNYEAQQDKSGLPNDRFSAERPEGSISTLTIQRTEQRDSAMYRCASSFEASTDTQYFGPGTRLTVL.

This clonotype was observed at least ten times. This chain links TRBV6-1 with TRBJ1-1; 8 bases fit TRBD1. Trimming removed 3 bases from V and 1 base from J; junction bases left unmatched: 1. The CDR3 is 14 residues long. Germline V lookup: CDR1 MNHNS, CDR2 SASEGT. Here the CDR3 reads CASSDGQGNTEAFF. DNA for the CDR3: TGTGCCAGCAGTGACGGACAGGGGAACACTGAAGCTTTCTTT.

This clonotype was observed many times. The chain joins TRBV7-9 to TRBJ2-1; 14 positions match TRBD2. The CDR3 has 19 residues. CDR1 SEHNR and CDR2 FQNEAQ come from the germline V gene (reference sequence). V was pared by 6 bases and J by 7 bases, with 17 bases of the junction left unmatched. CDR3 region: CASSPRQAGTSGGRNEQFF. The CDR3 DNA sequence: TGTGCCAGCAGTCCTCGACAGGCTGGGACTAGCGGGGGAAGGAATGAGCAGTTCTTC.

This clonotype was found many times. The chain couples TRBV3-1 to TRBJ1-5; 8 bases are shared with TRBD1. Germline V gene lookup returns CDR1 LGHDT and CDR2 YNNKEL (reference sequence). Germline trimming cut 1 base from V and 3 bases from J; bases unmatched to any gene: 14. This CDR3 region has 19 residues. This CDR3 is CASSQGGSYGQGNNQPQHF. CDR3 DNA: TGTGCCAGCAGCCAAGGCGGGAGTTATGGACAGGGAAACAATCAGCCCCAGCATTTT.

This clonotype appeared many times. The chain uses TRBV6-5 and TRBJ1-1, with D perhaps matching TRBD1 (6 bases). The germline V and J ends were trimmed by 8 bases and 7 bases, with 14 bases remaining between them. The CDR3 is 12 residues long. CDR1 and CDR2 (germline): MNHEY, SVGAGI. The CDR3 loop reads CASSRGIREAFF. CDR3 in DNA: TGTGCCAGCTCCAGGGGTATCCGTGAAGCTTTCTTT.

This clonotype was detected many times. The CDR3 spells CASSQDTGNYGQPQHF. CDR3 in DNA: TGCGCCAGCAGCCAAGATACGGGGAATTACGGTCAGCCCCAGCATTTT. The V gene is TRBV4-1, the J gene TRBJ1-5; D is uncertain. This CDR3 spans 16 amino acids. V was shortened by 0 bases and J by 6 bases, with 15 bases between the two germline ends. Germline V CDR1 and CDR2: MGHRA, YSYEKL.

This clonotype was observed many times. The gene calls are TRBV5-5 and TRBJ2-7; perhaps D is TRBD1 or TRBD2 (5 bases each). This CDR3 contains 14 residues. V lost 7 bases and J lost 1, with 15 bases in between. Germline lookup yields CDR1 SGHKS and CDR2 YYEKEE (reference sequence). DNA for the CDR3: TGTGCCAGCGGCCGGGACGCTTTTTCCTACGAGCAGTACTTC. Translated: CASGRDAFSYEQYF.

This clonotype was found a few times. The chain employs TRBV5-6 and TRBJ2-5; TRBD2 matches at 9 bases. Germline loops: CDR1 SGHDT, CDR2 YYEEEE. V shed 2 bases, J shed 2 bases, and the junction held 4 bases outside the gene matches. The CDR3 has 15 residues. Written as DNA, the CDR3 is TGTGCCAGCAGCTTTTTAGCGGGGGTACAAGAGACCCAGTACTTC. It translates to CASSFLAGVQETQYF. The variable domain in full, completed from reference TRBV5-6 and TRBJ2-5, reads DAGVTQSPTHLIKTRGQQVTLRCSPKSGHDTVSWYQQALGQGPQFIFQYYEEEERQRGNFPDRFSGHQFPNYSSELNVNALLLGDSALYLCASSFLAGVQETQYFGPGTRLLVL.

This clonotype came up many times. J is TRBJ2-2 and V is TRBV15, with D possibly being TRBD1 (5 bases). Germline lookup yields CDR1 LNHNV and CDR2 YYDKDF (reference sequence). The CDR3 covers 14 residues. Trimming removed 0 bases from V and 4 bases from J, with 6 bases in between. The CDR3 loop reads CATSRDRGTGELFF. The DNA of the CDR3 is TGTGCCACCAGCAGAGATAGGGGCACCGGGGAGCTGTTTTTT.

This clonotype was counted many times. The chain uses TRBV5-1 and TRBJ1-2, with 8 bases matching TRBD1. With V trimmed by 3 bases and J by 7 bases, 5 bases remained unmatched. This CDR3 contains 13 residues. CDR1 and CDR2 (germline): SGHRS, YFSETQ. The CDR3 region is CASSSGQGGGYTF. The CDR3 bases are TGCGCCAGCAGCTCAGGACAGGGAGGTGGCTACACCTTC.

This clonotype was recorded at least ten times. The V gene is TRBV14, the J gene TRBJ2-2, with unresolved D. In germline, CDR1 is SGHDN, CDR2 FVKESK. Trimming cost V 0 bases and J 3 bases, with 14 bases left between them. The CDR3 runs to 17 residues. The CDR3 coding sequence is TGTGCCAGCAGCCAAGATGTCAGGAACTTCGACACCGGGGAGCTGTTTTTT. Residues: CASSQDVRNFDTGELFF.

There are many counts of this clonotype. The chain is built from TRBV6-5 and TRBJ2-3, with 8 nucleotides matching TRBD2. In germline, CDR1 is MNHEY, CDR2 SVGAGI. The J segment lost 2 bases and the V segment lost 6 bases, leaving 10 bases of the junction unmatched. This CDR3 spans 16 amino acids. In DNA, the CDR3 is TGTGCCAGCAGGCGGGGGGCCTTGGGGGCCACAGATACGCAGTATTTT. It encodes CASRRGALGATDTQYF.

This clonotype was picked up many times. This chain uses TRBV5-1 with TRBJ2-5, with 12 positions matching TRBD2. Trimming removed 4 bases from V and 7 bases from J; junction bases left unmatched: 14. The CDR3 runs to 17 residues. CDR1 is SGHRS and CDR2 is YFSETQ in the germline V gene. The CDR3, as DNA: TGCGCCAGCAGCCCTCGACTAGCGGGGGCCTCCCCAGGGACCCAGTACTTC. Translated, it gives CASSPRLAGASPGTQYF.

This clonotype was seen repeatedly, ten times or more. This rearrangement joins TRBV7-2 to TRBJ2-7; D gene ambiguous. CDR1 is SGHTA and CDR2 is FQGNSA in the germline V gene. CDR3 length: 14 residues. V was trimmed by 1 base and J by 2 bases, leaving 9 bases between them. This CDR3 is CASSLVGKPYEQYF. The CDR3 DNA is TGTGCCAGCAGCTTAGTGGGGAAGCCCTACGAGCAGTACTTC.

In its sample, this clonotype was seen many times. The chain recombines TRBV5-1 with TRBJ2-1; no definite D call. Germline V gene data show CDR1 as SGHRS and CDR2 as YFSETQ. The ends were cut back, 0 bases at V and 5 bases at J, with 9 bases in the middle. The length of the CDR3 is 14 residues. The CDR3 region is CASSLGSLNNEQFF. The CDR3 DNA reads as TGCGCCAGCAGCTTGGGTAGTTTGAACAATGAGCAGTTCTTC.

This clonotype occurred many times. This chain connects TRBV9 to TRBJ1-2, with no clear D. Germline V gene lookup returns CDR1 SGDLS and CDR2 YYNGEE. The CDR3 covers 14 residues. V lost 3 bases, J lost 0 bases, and 9 bases lay in between. The CDR3 sequence is CASSARGANYGYTF. The CDR3, as DNA: TGTGCCAGCAGCGCCCGAGGTGCTAACTATGGCTACACCTTC.